One sample yielded the 23 T cell receptor beta chains listed below, sequenced in a study of T-cell reconstitution after alpha-beta-depleted transplantation in children. Using unique molecular identifiers, the investigators prepared the TCRbeta library. Each CDR3 protein gets one entry after TCRdb re-called the PCR reads with MiXCR. The top ten clones hold 4% of a sample with approximately 590,000 distinct CDR3 sequences, 10% of them seen once. Material: PBMCs from the stem cell graft donor, obtained from the stem cell graft. Receptors were obtained from a human donor who donated a stem cell graft to a child with acute myeloid leukemia.

This clonotype was seen more than once but under ten times. This chain uses TRBV10-3 with TRBJ2-6; perhaps TRBD1 as D (5 bases). The V gene's germline CDR1 is ENHRY and CDR2 SYGVKD. The V end lost 6 bases, the J end lost 0 bases, and 9 bases lay between the germline ends. The CDR3 is 15 amino acids. CDR3 loop: CAIRDTNSGANVLTF. The CDR3 DNA reads as TGTGCCATCAGGGACACCAACTCTGGGGCCAACGTCCTGACTTTC.

This clonotype was seen a few times. The chain employs TRBV5-1 and TRBJ2-7, with D maybe TRBD1 (6 bases). This CDR3 is built from 16 residues. Germline-derived CDR1 and CDR2 are SGHRS and YFSETQ. V lost 2 bases to trimming and J lost 4 bases, with 19 bases between them. The CDR3 sequence is CASSFNRDTMPYEQYF. The CDR3 region has the DNA TGCGCCAGCAGCTTTAACCGGGACACAATGCCTTACGAGCAGTACTTC.

This clonotype was seen only a few times. The chain has TRBV12-3 or TRBV12-4 and TRBJ1-5, with a tentative D call TRBD1 (5 bases). The CDR3 is made up of 15 amino acids. The germline V and J ends were trimmed by 6 bases and 0 bases, with 12 bases remaining between them. The CDR3 DNA reads TGTGCCAGCAGAAAACAGGAGATTAGCAATCAGCCCCAGCATTTT. Its protein product is CASRKQEISNQPQHF.

This clonotype has a count of ten or more. The chain combines TRBV20-1 with TRBJ2-3, with D perhaps TRBD2 (5 bases). Germline V gives CDR1 DFQATT, CDR2 SNEGSKA (reference sequence). The CDR3 covers 13 residues. The germline V and J ends were trimmed by 7 bases and 0 bases, with 11 bases remaining between them. The CDR3 DNA follows: TGCAGTGTTCGCGGGCGAAGCACAGATACGCAGTATTTT. Protein sequence: CSVRGRSTDTQYF.

This clonotype was seen only a few times. This sequence joins TRBV5-1 and TRBJ2-5; D assignment may be TRBD1 or TRBD2 (5 bases each). V lost 0 bases and J 2 bases, leaving 20 bases between the germline ends. CDR1 is SGHRS and CDR2 is YFSETQ in the germline V gene. This CDR3 has 18 residues. CDR3 nucleotide sequence: TGCGCCAGCAGCTTGGATCGAAATCAGGGACCGACGCAAGAGACCCAGTACTTC. Its translation is CASSLDRNQGPTQETQYF.

Only a few counts were recorded for this clonotype. The rearrangement links TRBV20-1 to TRBJ2-1, with D possibly being TRBD2 (6 bases). CDR1 is DFQATT, CDR2 SNEGSKA, per germline (reference sequence). The CDR3 loop spans 15 amino acids. V was clipped by 2 bases and J by 2 bases, with 13 bases between them. The CDR3 nucleotides read TGCAGTGCTAGATCCCCGGACTACCCCTACAATGAGCAGTTCTTC. Protein product: CSARSPDYPYNEQFF.

This clonotype appeared many times. The V and J genes are TRBV5-1 and TRBJ2-1; D not certain. The CDR3 sequence is 15 residues long. V lost 4 bases to trimming and J lost 0 bases, with 11 bases between them. The V gene's germline CDR1 is SGHRS and CDR2 YFSETQ. The CDR3 DNA reads TGCGCCAGCAGCCCTACCATGAGCTCCTACAATGAGCAGTTCTTC. Translated: CASSPTMSSYNEQFF.

The genes are TRBV5-1 and TRBJ2-5; maybe TRBD1 (6 bases). Germline-derived CDR1 and CDR2 are SGHRS and YFSETQ. V gave up 5 bases and J gave up 2 bases, with 13 bases separating them. The CDR3 loop spans 14 amino acids. The CDR3: CASSRVQGQETQYF. CDR3 DNA sequence: TGCGCCAGCAGTCGGGTTCAGGGGCAAGAGACCCAGTACTTC.

The chain has TRBV19 and TRBJ1-1, with D maybe TRBD1 (5 bases). Trimming removed 4 bases at V and 4 bases at J, with 10 bases between. Germline V gene data show CDR1 as LNHDA and CDR2 as SQIVND (reference sequence). The CDR3 is 13 amino acids. CDR3 in amino acids: CASSTVQGTEAFF. For the CDR3, the DNA is TGTGCCAGTAGTACCGTCCAGGGCACTGAAGCTTTCTTT.

This clonotype was detected many times. This chain connects TRBV4-3 to TRBJ1-3; D remains ambiguous. V lost 3 bases, J lost 0 bases, and 15 bases lay in between. The V gene's germline CDR1 is LGHNA and CDR2 YSLEER. The CDR3 length is 17 residues. CDR3 loop: CASSQVPDANSGNTIYF. CDR3 DNA sequence: TGCGCCAGCAGCCAGGTACCGGACGCTAACTCTGGAAACACCATATATTTT.

This clonotype turned up a few times. J is TRBJ2-7 and V is TRBV3-1, with D tentatively TRBD2 (5 bases). Trimming cost V 1 base and J 2 bases, with 12 bases left between them. This CDR3 spans 15 amino acids. Germline-derived CDR1 and CDR2 are LGHDT and YNNKEL (reference sequence). The CDR3 loop reads CASSQVGGRTYEQYF. The CDR3 DNA reads as TGTGCCAGCAGCCAAGTGGGCGGGCGAACCTACGAGCAGTACTTC.

This clonotype was observed many times. This chain uses TRBV4-3 with TRBJ2-1; 8 bases match TRBD2. Germline-derived CDR1 and CDR2 are LGHNA and YSLEER. V lost 0 bases and J lost 4; bases outside the gene matches: 5. This CDR3 comprises 16 residues. CDR3 in DNA: TGCGCCAGCAGCCAAGATTTACTAGCGGCATACAATGAGCAGTTCTTC. Its translation is CASSQDLLAAYNEQFF.

This clonotype came up many times. The rearrangement uses TRBV7-2 and TRBJ2-7, with 8 positions matching TRBD2. Trimming cost V 2 bases and J 1 base; bases outside gene matches: 1. This CDR3 region has 14 residues. Germline V lookup: CDR1 SGHTA, CDR2 FQGNSA. The CDR3 coding sequence is TGTGCCAGCAGCTTAAGCGGGAGATCCTACGAGCAGTACTTC. This encodes CASSLSGRSYEQYF.

The rearrangement links TRBV4-3 to TRBJ2-3; a weak D match, TRBD2 (6 bases). The CDR3 extends over 15 amino acids. Germline-derived CDR1 and CDR2 are LGHNA and YSLEER. Between the trimmed V and J ends, which lost 0 bases and 0 bases, there was a span of 7 bases. The CDR3 nucleotides are TGCGCCAGCAGCCAAGATCGGGAGAGCACAGATACGCAGTATTTT. Its protein product is CASSQDRESTDTQYF.

The chain combines TRBV7-2 with TRBJ2-7; 11 bases fit TRBD1. The V and J ends lost 4 bases and 4 bases, in that order; junction bases with no gene match: 9. The CDR3 runs to 16 residues. CDR1 is SGHTA and CDR2 is FQGNSA in the germline V gene. The CDR3 loop reads CASSSRGTGGLYEQYF. The DNA for the CDR3 is TGTGCCAGCAGCTCCCGCGGGACAGGGGGTCTTTACGAGCAGTACTTC.

A few counts support this clonotype. The chain couples TRBV7-3 to TRBJ2-1; either TRBD1 or TRBD2 may supply D (5 bases each). Trimming cost V 3 bases and J 5 bases, with 11 bases left between them. This CDR3 is built from 14 residues. Germline-derived CDR1 and CDR2 are SGHTA and FQGTGA. The CDR3 sequence: CASSFWGMDNEQFF. The CDR3 coding sequence is TGTGCCAGCAGCTTCTGGGGGATGGACAATGAGCAGTTCTTC.

The gene calls are TRBV7-9 and TRBJ2-7; D is perhaps TRBD2 (5 bases). Trimming stripped 5 bases from V and 4 bases from J, with 18 bases between. Germline CDR1 reads SEHNR; CDR2 reads FQNEAQ (reference sequence). CDR3 length equals 15 residues. CDR3 residues: CASSGPSAGWYEQYF. CDR3 coding DNA: TGTGCCAGCAGCGGACCAAGCGCGGGTTGGTACGAGCAGTACTTC.

This clonotype was observed many times. CDR3 bases: TGTGCCAGCAGCTCCTACTATGGTGAGCAGTTCTTC. Its translation: CASSSYYGEQFF. The chain links TRBV7-2 to TRBJ2-1; D is unresolved. Trimming left V 4 bases short and J 9 bases short, with 10 bases between. The CDR3 is made up of 12 amino acids. Germline V CDR1 and CDR2: SGHTA, FQGNSA.

This clonotype came up many times. V usage is TRBV12-3 or TRBV12-4 and J usage is TRBJ2-3; D gene unclear. Trimming stripped 7 bases from V and 5 bases from J, with 4 bases between. The CDR3 totals 10 residues. CDR3: CASTRDTQYF. In nucleotides, the CDR3 is TGTGCCAGCACTCGAGATACGCAGTATTTT.

This clonotype was seen repeatedly, ten times or more. This chain links TRBV28 with TRBJ1-5; D possibly corresponds to TRBD1 (5 bases). This CDR3 has 13 amino acids. CDR1 is MDHEN and CDR2 is SYDVKM in the germline V gene. Trimming left V 6 bases short and J 3 bases short, with 9 bases between. The CDR3 is CASSRDTNQPQHF. CDR3 nucleotides: TGTGCCAGCAGCAGGGATACCAATCAGCCCCAGCATTTT.

The rearrangement uses TRBV9 and TRBJ2-7; 12 bases map to TRBD2. This CDR3 has 17 residues. After removal of 0 bases from V and 6 bases from J, the junction contained 10 bases not matched to a gene. From germline, CDR1 is SGDLS and CDR2 YYNGEE. CDR3 sequence: CASSVGLATSGRSEQYF. Written as DNA, the CDR3 is TGTGCCAGCAGCGTAGGTCTTGCGACTAGCGGGAGAAGCGAGCAGTACTTC.

The rearrangement links TRBV7-2 to TRBJ1-6, with D perhaps matching TRBD1 (5 bases). Per germline, CDR1 SGHTA and CDR2 FQGNSA. Between the trimmed V and J ends, which lost 5 bases and 3 bases, there was a span of 11 bases. There are 15 residues in the CDR3. This CDR3 is CASSLMQGYNSPLHF. In DNA form, the CDR3 reads TGTGCCAGCAGCCTCATGCAGGGCTATAATTCACCCCTCCACTTT.

CDR3 amino acids: CASVRLGRNTGELFF. CDR3 bases: TGTGCCAGCGTCAGACTGGGAAGAAACACCGGGGAGCTGTTTTTT. V usage is TRBV28 and J usage is TRBJ2-2; the D is unclear. Germline V gives CDR1 MDHEN, CDR2 SYDVKM. Deletions cut 8 bases from V and 2 bases from J, with 15 bases between. This CDR3 comprises 15 residues.